The rows below give T cell receptor beta chains drawn from one sample of a study of T cells in Graves' hyperthyroidism and ophthalmopathy. TCRdb itself ran the multiplex PCR reads through MiXCR, one entry per CDR3 protein. The sample carries about 52,000 distinct CDR3 sequences, about half recorded once. Sequencing input: blood. These receptors were obtained from a woman between 50 and 59 years old with Graves' ophthalmopathy. The CDR3 runs from the conserved cysteine through the conserved F or W. D genes are given only for firm matches. Only part of the rows carry a size: once, few, many, or a class if the clone is expanded.

DNA: TGTGCCAGTAGCTACAAACCCGCAAATCAGCCCCAGCATTTT
CDR3: CASSYKPANQPQHF
V: TRBV19
size: many
J: TRBJ1-5
D: NA

DNA: TGTGCCAGCAGCCGTATAGGCAATCAGCCCCAGCATTTT
CDR3: CASSRIGNQPQHF
V: TRBV7-8
size: NA
J: TRBJ1-5
D: NA

DNA: TGTGCCACCAGCAGAGAGATCTCCTACGAGCAGTACTTC
CDR3: CATSREISYEQYF
V: TRBV15
size: NA
J: TRBJ2-7
D: NA

DNA: TGTGCCAGCAGCCCCAGACAGGGGGCGATGAACACTGGAGCTTTCTTT
CDR3: CASSPRQGAMNTGAFF
V: TRBV7-9
size: NA
J: TRBJ1-1
D: TRBD1

DNA: TGCAGTGCCCGGGGGCTTGTGAACTATGGCTACACCTTC
CDR3: CSARGLVNYGYTF
V: TRBV20-1
size: many
J: TRBJ1-2
D: NA

DNA: TGTGCCAGCAGCTTAGAGTCCGGGACAGGGGCAGGCTATGGCTACACCTTC
CDR3: CASSLESGTGAGYGYTF
V: TRBV7-6
size: NA
J: TRBJ1-2
D: TRBD1

DNA: TGTGCCAGCAGCCCACAAGGACAAAGCTCCTACGAGCAGTACTTC
CDR3: CASSPQGQSSYEQYF
V: TRBV7-3
size: NA
J: TRBJ2-7
D: NA

DNA: TGTGCCAGCAGCTTAGGACTAGCGAAGGAGACCCAGTACTTC
CDR3: CASSLGLAKETQYF
V: TRBV7-6
size: NA
J: TRBJ2-5
D: TRBD2

DNA: TGCGCCAGCAGCTTGAGTCAGGGTTCCACTGAAGCTTTCTTT
CDR3: CASSLSQGSTEAFF
V: TRBV5-1
size: many
J: TRBJ1-1
D: NA

DNA: TGTGCCAGCAGCCAAGAGGTCCTCCAGAGCAGGTACAATGAGCAGTTCTTC
CDR3: CASSQEVLQSRYNEQFF
V: TRBV3-1
size: few
J: TRBJ2-1
D: NA

DNA: TGCAGTGCTAGAGAAGGTGGAGATACGCAGTATTTT
CDR3: CSAREGGDTQYF
V: TRBV20-1
size: many
J: TRBJ2-3
D: NA

DNA: TGTGCCAGCAGCGTAGGGGGCGCCACCTACGAGCAGTACTTC
CDR3: CASSVGGATYEQYF
V: TRBV9
size: NA
J: TRBJ2-7
D: NA

DNA: TGTGCCAGCAGCTTAGTGGACAGCTCTGGGGCCAACGTCCTGACTTTC
CDR3: CASSLVDSSGANVLTF
V: TRBV7-9
size: many
J: TRBJ2-6
D: NA

DNA: TGCGCCAGCACCCCCCTCCGGGGGCAGGGGGCGAAGACCCAGTACTTC
CDR3: CASTPLRGQGAKTQYF
V: TRBV11-2
size: NA
J: TRBJ2-5
D: TRBD1

DNA: TGCAGCGTTTACTGGGCAGGGGAAGGCGGGGGAGTCACCTACAATGAGCAGTTCTTC
CDR3: CSVYWAGEGGGVTYNEQFF
V: TRBV29-1
size: NA
J: TRBJ2-1
D: NA